This T cell receptor beta chain was documented in a study of CD8+CD57+ T cells in acquired aplastic anemia. The CDR3 has 13 residues. V dropped 3 bases and J dropped 12 bases, with 13 bases sitting between them. From germline, CDR1 is SGHDT and CDR2 YYEEEE. Those patients picked for sequencing had displayed CD8+CD57+ cell expansion on flow cytometry. Severe acquired aplastic anemia was present in every patient. It was genomic DNA that served as the template for profiling TCR beta VDJ and CDR3. TCRdb re-called the reads with MiXCR, one entry per CDR3 protein. The sample records around 150,000 distinct CDR3 sequences, less than 50% being singletons. There are many counts of this clonotype.

This TCR was recovered from a human donor with aplastic anemia. The rearrangement uses TRBV5-6 and TRBJ1-6; D gene ambiguous. The sequencing sample was made of sorted CD4+, CD8+, or CD8+CD57+ T cells (not recorded which) from PBMCs. Here the CDR3 DNA reads TGTGCCAGCAGCTCGGCTGCGGCGGGACCCCTCCACTTT. Encoded protein: CASSSAAAGPLHF.